The 9 T cell receptor beta chains reported below all come from one sample, sequenced in a study of shared clonotypes between healthy human individuals. Sequencing was performed with immunoSEQ multiplex PCR; in TCRdb, only in-frame clones are kept and a portion is missing. The table shows 2 million to 2.5 million clones, with almost 96% occurring only once. The sequenced sample consisted of naive CD4+ T cells sorted from blood. The subset: CD45RA+ positively selected. The source of these receptors is a man aged 18 to 35 in good health.

V is TRBV5-6 and J is TRBJ1-5; D gene uncertain. This CDR3 is 15 amino acids long. V lost 3 bases to trimming and J lost 4 bases, with 14 bases between them. In germline, CDR1 is SGHDT, CDR2 YYEEEE. CDR3 DNA sequence: TGTGCCAGCAGCTATTACAGAACCTTAAATCAGCCCCAGCATTTT. Its translation: CASSYYRTLNQPQHF. Drawing the rest from reference TRBV5-6 and TRBJ1-5, the complete variable domain is DAGVTQSPTHLIKTRGQQVTLRCSPKSGHDTVSWYQQALGQGPQFIFQYYEEEERQRGNFPDRFSGHQFPNYSSELNVNALLLGDSALYLCASSYYRTLNQPQHFGDGTRLSIL.

The gene calls are TRBV19 and TRBJ2-3, with a tentative D call TRBD1 (5 bases). The ends were cut back, 6 bases at V and 4 bases at J, with 14 bases in the middle. The CDR3 extends over 14 amino acids. From germline, CDR1 is LNHDA and CDR2 SQIVND (reference sequence). The CDR3 sequence: CASRGLRGADTQYF. DNA of the CDR3: TGTGCCAGTAGAGGTCTTAGGGGCGCAGATACGCAGTATTTT.

The chain uses TRBV28 and TRBJ2-4; 7 bases map to TRBD2. The CDR3 loop spans 15 amino acids. Germline values: CDR1 MDHEN, CDR2 SYDVKM. V lost 5 bases, J lost 0 bases, and 4 bases stayed unmatched. For the CDR3, the DNA is TGTGCCAGCAGTCAGAGCGGGGTAGCCAAAAACATTCAGTACTTC. Its protein is CASSQSGVAKNIQYF.

Concerning this clone itself: The sample contains more than one DNA sequence encoding this CDR3. The rearrangement uses TRBV14 and TRBJ2-7, with 10 bases that match TRBD1. Germline CDR1 and CDR2: SGHDN and FVKESK. The CDR3 runs to 15 residues. Trimming removed 3 bases from V and 4 bases from J; junction bases left unmatched: 6. The CDR3 loop is CASSQPGTGAYEQYF. In DNA form, the CDR3 reads TGTGCCAGCAGCCAGCCCGGGACAGGGGCGTACGAGCAGTACTTC.

CDR3 sequence: CAWSVERISGANVLTF. The CDR3 region has the DNA TGTGCCTGGAGTGTCGAACGGATCTCTGGGGCCAACGTCCTGACTTTC. The V call is TRBV30, the J call TRBJ2-6; no firm D call. Germline CDR1 reads GTSNPN; CDR2 reads SVGIG (reference sequence). The V gene lost 0 bases and the J gene lost 0 bases, with 9 bases spanning the gap. The CDR3 loop spans 16 amino acids.

As concerns this clone: Other DNA variants within this sample encode the same CDR3. CDR3 in amino acids: CASSYSGGGYTF. CDR3 nucleotides: TGTGCCAGCAGTTACTCTGGCGGCGGCTACACCTTC. The chain uses TRBV6-5 and TRBJ1-2; D not resolved. V was clipped by 0 bases and J by 8 bases, with 7 bases between them. The CDR3 spans 12 residues. The V gene's germline CDR1 is MNHEY and CDR2 SVGAGI.

Regarding this clone: Compared with germline, one end of the junction differs, possibly owing to a read error. V usage is TRBV7-7 and J usage is TRBJ2-2; 10 bases map to TRBD1. The germline gives CDR1 SSHAT, CDR2 FNYEAQ (reference sequence). There are 19 residues in the CDR3. Written as DNA, the CDR3 is TGTGCTAGCAGCTTAGAGGCGAGACAGGGGGCACTTGGCGCCGGGGAGCTGTTTTTT. Protein sequence: CASSLEARQGALGAGELFF. The variable domain in full, completed from reference TRBV7-7 and TRBJ2-2, reads GAGVSQSPRYKVTKRGQDVTLRCDPISSHATLYWYQQALGQGPEFLTYFNYEAQPDKSGLPSDRFSAERPEGSISTLTIQRTEQRDSAMYRCASSLEARQGALGAGELFFGEGSRLTVL.

J is TRBJ2-7 and V is TRBV29-1; D is perhaps TRBD1 or TRBD2 (7 bases each). The CDR3 has 13 residues. V was cut by 7 bases and J by 4 bases, with 17 bases left in between. From germline, CDR1 is SQVTM and CDR2 ANQGSEA. DNA for the CDR3: TGCAGCGCCGCCGGGGAGGGGGCTTACGAGCAGTACTTC. This encodes CSAAGEGAYEQYF.

The chain carries TRBV19 and TRBJ1-4; D is possibly TRBD1 (5 bases). Germline V CDR1 and CDR2: LNHDA, SQIVND (reference sequence). V lost 7 bases, J lost 8 bases, and 20 bases lay in between. This CDR3 has 15 residues. The CDR3 DNA follows: TGTGCCAGTACCCCGTGGCGGAGGGGTGGAGAAAAACTGTTTTTT. Its protein product is CASTPWRRGGEKLFF.